The source of this T cell receptor beta chain is a study of T-cell reconstitution after alpha-beta-depleted transplantation in children. This clonotype came up many times. Unique molecular identifiers were used in preparing the TCRbeta library. Each CDR3 protein is one row after TCRdb ran MiXCR on the PCR reads. The table shows 190,000 or so distinct CDR3 sequences, with 14% to 15% occurring only once. Sequencing was performed on PBMCs from the stem cell graft donor, taken from the stem cell graft. This receptor was obtained from a human donor who donated a stem cell graft to a child with acute lymphoblastic leukemia.

CDR3 residues: CASSSHDRAQETQYF. CDR3 coding DNA: TGTGCCAGCAGCTCCCACGACAGGGCCCAAGAGACCCAGTACTTC. This chain connects TRBV5-5 to TRBJ2-5; 7 bases fit TRBD1. The J segment lost 1 base and the V segment lost 3 bases, leaving 6 bases of the junction unmatched. CDR1 and CDR2 (germline): SGHKS, YYEKEE (reference sequence). The CDR3 totals 15 residues.